This T cell receptor beta chain emerged from a study of blood T cell repertoires in COVID-19. Here immunoSEQ multiplex PCR was the method, and the copy in TCRdb shows in-frame clones only, minus some. The data show 96,000 or so clones, with approximately 80% seen just once and under 5.5% held by the top ten. The germline V gene has CDR1 SGHNT and CDR2 YENEEA. CDR3 size: 15 residues. The V end was cut by 0 bases, the J end by 8 bases, with 14 bases between. The chain has TRBV11-3 and TRBJ2-1, with a weak D call TRBD2 (6 bases). The origin of this receptor is a man of 80 years or more with COVID-19, enrolled during active disease. The specimen was peripheral blood. DNA for the CDR3: TGTGCCAGCAGCTTAGAACTAGCTTCTGTGGATGAGCAGTTCTTC. This sequence encodes CASSLELASVDEQFF.